A single sample gave rise to the 20 T cell receptor beta chains below, sequenced in a study of Graves' ophthalmopathy and Graves' hyperthyroidism. RNA transcripts served as template for amplifying TCR beta CDR3 sequences. After a first-round RT-PCR with HTBI primers, a second-round multiplex PCR was run. Using its own MiXCR run on the multiplex PCR reads, TCRdb lists one record per CDR3 protein. The sample shows over 650,000 distinct CDR3 sequences, more than 40% of them seen only once. Sequenced: peripheral blood. All receptors derive from an adult man with Graves' ophthalmopathy.

This clonotype was recorded many times. This chain uses TRBV14 with TRBJ2-5, with 10 bases matching TRBD1. The CDR3 consists of 17 residues. The V and J ends lost 3 bases and 4 bases, in that order; junction bases with no gene match: 11. From germline, CDR1 is SGHDN and CDR2 FVKESK. CDR3 amino acids: CASSHLQGQGRRETQYF. In DNA form, the CDR3 reads TGTGCCAGCAGCCATCTCCAGGGACAGGGGAGGCGAGAGACCCAGTACTTC.

For this clonotype: It may be a read error: a sequence one base away is much more abundant. This chain uses TRBV14 with TRBJ2-7, with 8 bases identical to TRBD1. Germline V CDR1 and CDR2: SGHDN, FVKESK. This CDR3 comprises 16 residues. CDR3: CASRPGGGGYPYEQCF. For the CDR3, the DNA is TGTGCCAGCAGACCAGGGGGCGGAGGTTACCCCTACGAGCAGTGCTTC.

The J gene is TRBJ1-2, the V gene TRBV29-1, with 7 bases lining up with TRBD1. CDR1 is SQVTM and CDR2 is ANQGSEA in the germline V gene. With V trimmed by 3 bases and J by 12 bases, 4 bases remained unmatched. This CDR3 spans 10 amino acids. The DNA of the CDR3 is TGCAGCGTTGAGAAGGGGGCGAACACCTTC. This gives the protein CSVEKGANTF. Full variable domain (rest looked up from reference TRBV29-1 and TRBJ1-2): SAVISQKPSRDICQRGTSLTIQCQVDSQVTMMFWYRQQPGQSLTLIATANQGSEATYESGFVIDKFPISRPNLTFSTLTVSNMSPEDSSIYLCSVEKGANTFGSGTRLTVV.

This rearrangement joins TRBV2 to TRBJ2-5; a weak D match, TRBD1 (5 bases). V lost 2 bases, J lost 1 base, and 14 bases lay in between. This CDR3 is built from 16 residues. The germline gives CDR1 SNHLY, CDR2 FYNNEI. The CDR3 sequence is CASSERWRQGQETQYF. Here the CDR3 DNA reads TGTGCCAGCAGTGAAAGGTGGCGTCAGGGCCAAGAGACCCAGTACTTC.

This clonotype was observed a handful of times. V and J are TRBV4-2 and TRBJ1-1, with TRBD1 matching over 7 bases. Germline V lookup: CDR1 LGHNA, CDR2 YNFKEQ. CDR3 length equals 16 residues. Trimming cost V 0 bases and J 1 base; bases outside gene matches: 5. The CDR3 sequence is CASSQDGGGRNTEAFF. The CDR3 coding sequence is TGTGCCAGCAGCCAAGACGGAGGGGGCAGGAACACTGAAGCTTTCTTT.

This clonotype was recorded at least ten times. This chain uses TRBV10-2 with TRBJ2-7; possible D gene TRBD1, 5 bases. Trimming cost V 7 bases and J 2 bases, with 9 bases left between them. The length of the CDR3 is 12 residues. CDR1 and CDR2 (germline): WSHSY, SAAADI. DNA for the CDR3: TGCGCCAGCAATGGGGCCGCCTACGAGCAGTACTTC. Translated: CASNGAAYEQYF.

V usage is TRBV10-2 and J usage is TRBJ2-7; 7 bases match TRBD1. The junction had 5 bases not matched to a gene; V was cut back by 6 bases and J by 3 bases. CDR3 length equals 13 residues. Germline values: CDR1 WSHSY, CDR2 SAAADI. The CDR3 sequence is CASRTYRGYEQYF. CDR3 nucleotides: TGCGCCAGCAGAACATACAGGGGCTACGAGCAGTACTTC.

This clonotype was seen many times. This chain joins TRBV20-1 and TRBJ1-5, with D unresolved. This CDR3 spans 12 amino acids. Germline V lookup: CDR1 DFQATT, CDR2 SNEGSKA (reference sequence). Trimming took off 3 bases at V and 5 bases at J, with 8 bases between the two ends. This CDR3 is CSASEADQPQHF. DNA of the CDR3: TGCAGTGCTAGTGAGGCGGATCAGCCCCAGCATTTT.

This chain links TRBV20-1 with TRBJ2-7; the D gene is possibly TRBD1 (6 bases). Trimming removed 6 bases from V and 4 bases from J, with 16 bases in between. This CDR3 is built from 13 residues. In germline, CDR1 is DFQATT, CDR2 SNEGSKA (reference sequence). The CDR3 sequence: CSADPSDRYEQYF. CDR3 coding DNA: TGCAGTGCGGACCCCTCGGACAGATACGAGCAGTACTTC.

About this clonotype: A much larger clone sits a single nucleotide away, making a read error possible. This chain connects TRBV7-6 to TRBJ1-5; D is unresolved. This CDR3 region has 14 residues. The germline V gene encodes CDR1 SGHVS and CDR2 FNYEAQ. The CDR3: CASSLVEQAQLQHF. The CDR3 DNA sequence: TGTGCCAGCAGCTTAGTTGAGCAGGCGCAGCTCCAGCATTTT.

The CDR3 nucleotides read TGCGCCGTATCCCATGGGACTGAACTAACCGGGGAGCTGTTTTTT. The encoded protein is CAVSHGTELTGELFF. V usage is TRBV5-1 and J usage is TRBJ2-2; TRBD2 might be the D (6 bases). Trimming removed 10 bases at V and 5 bases at J, with 21 bases between. The germline CDR1 and CDR2 sequences are SGHRS and YFSETQ. This CDR3 has 15 amino acids.

This clonotype was observed a handful of times. J is TRBJ2-7 and V is TRBV7-3; 9 bases agree with TRBD1. V dropped 6 bases and J dropped 5; count of bases not matched to a gene: 11. The V gene's germline CDR1 is SGHTA and CDR2 FQGTGA. The CDR3 consists of 15 residues. DNA of the CDR3: TGTGCCAGCAGGGCCGGGACAGGGAATTGGGACGAGCAGTACTTC. Protein sequence: CASRAGTGNWDEQYF.

This clonotype came up a few times. Written as DNA, the CDR3 is TGTGCCAGTAGTAGAACAGGGGGACGGGGGAGTATATTGTACGAGCAGTACTTC. Amino acid sequence: CASSRTGGRGSILYEQYF. The J gene is TRBJ2-7, the V gene TRBV19; 8 bases line up with TRBD1. Germline lookup yields CDR1 LNHDA and CDR2 SQIVND (reference sequence). The CDR3 loop spans 18 amino acids. The V and J ends lost 4 bases and 4 bases, in that order; junction bases with no gene match: 18.

This clonotype occurred many times. The chain carries TRBV20-1 and TRBJ2-5; D uncertain. Trimming removed 4 bases from V and 4 bases from J, with 10 bases in between. This CDR3 spans 12 amino acids. Germline CDR1 and CDR2: DFQATT and SNEGSKA (reference sequence). The CDR3 nucleotides read TGCAGTGCTATCCGACGGAGAGAGACCCAGTACTTC. Amino acid sequence: CSAIRRRETQYF.

The V call is TRBV10-3, the J call TRBJ1-6; D gene unclear. The V gene's germline CDR1 is ENHRY and CDR2 SYGVKD. The CDR3 is made up of 16 amino acids. Trimming pared 0 bases from V and 13 bases from J, leaving 19 bases between. This chain's CDR3 is CAISESRTGSNQPLHF. The CDR3 bases are TGTGCCATCAGTGAGTCGCGGACGGGGAGCAATCAGCCCCTCCACTTT.

This clonotype was observed many times. The V gene is TRBV4-3, the J gene TRBJ1-5, with D uncertain. CDR3 size: 14 residues. Trimming left V 3 bases short and J 7 bases short, with 13 bases between. Germline V gene data show CDR1 as LGHNA and CDR2 as YSLEER. This chain's CDR3 is CASSQDASRQPQHF. In DNA, the CDR3 is TGCGCCAGCAGCCAGGATGCTTCTCGGCAGCCCCAGCATTTT.

This clonotype was seen many times. The chain couples TRBV6-5 to TRBJ2-5, with no clear D. The CDR3 is 11 amino acids. Germline V gives CDR1 MNHEY, CDR2 SVGAGI. Trimming took 1 base from V and 5 from J, leaving 2 bases between them. In DNA, the CDR3 is TGTGCCAGCAGTTACTTGGAGACCCAGTACTTC. Translation: CASSYLETQYF.

The chain is built from TRBV12-3 or TRBV12-4 and TRBJ2-7, with a tentative D call TRBD2 (6 bases). This CDR3 comprises 13 residues. Trimming removed 3 bases from V and 7 bases from J, with 13 bases in between. The CDR3 nucleotides read TGTGCCAGCAGTTTTATTGCGGCGGGAGAGCAGTACTTC. Amino acids: CASSFIAAGEQYF.

The chain employs TRBV19 and TRBJ2-6; D remains ambiguous. This CDR3 has 14 amino acids. CDR1 LNHDA and CDR2 SQIVND come from the germline V gene (reference sequence). Trimming cost V 11 bases and J 2 bases, with 13 bases left between them. The CDR3 here is CAWSDDPGANVLTF. For the CDR3, the DNA is TGTGCCTGGAGTGACGACCCTGGGGCCAACGTCCTGACTTTC. Full variable domain (outside the CDR3, taken from reference TRBV19 and TRBJ2-6): DGGITQSPKYLFRKEGQNVTLSCEQNLNHDAMYWYRQDPGQGLRLIYYSQIVNDFQKGDIAEGYSVSREKKESFPLTVTSAQKNPTAFYLCAWSDDPGANVLTFGAGSRLTVL.

This clonotype appeared a few times. At one end the junction does not follow the germline gene, possibly because of a read error. The chain uses TRBV5-1 and TRBJ1-2; 8 bases are a match to TRBD1. The CDR3 has 17 residues. Germline V gene lookup returns CDR1 SGHRS and CDR2 YFSETQ. The CDR3 region is CASSLGTTGTGSYGHTF. In DNA, the CDR3 is TGTGCCAGCAGCTTGGGAACGACCGGGACAGGCAGCTATGGCCACACCTTC.